This T cell receptor (beta chain) originates from a study of blood T cell repertoires in COVID-19. Turning to the study itself: Whether acute or convalescent, the COVID-19 samples came from the United States, Italy and Spain. Sample material is recorded as cDNA or gDNA derived from T cells, B-cell-depleted T cells, or PBMCs.

Germline assignment: CDR1 SGHVS and CDR2 FQNEAQ. The CDR3 runs to 12 residues. Trimming removed 1 base from V and 5 bases from J, with 3 bases in between. In the study's own analysis: Quantification of nucleated cells was approximated via reference gene primer amplification. Measured with immunoSEQ multiplex PCR; TCRdb has only the in-frame clones, and not every one. D and trimming come from the DNA, and the V and J calls and clone size come from that table. The sample includes nearly 350,000 clones, around 91% seen only once; the top ten take less than 3.5%. This TCR came from a woman aged 18-35 years who had recovered from COVID-19. The sample taken for sequencing was peripheral blood. This chain connects TRBV7-8 to TRBJ2-1; D gene uncertain. The CDR3 region has the DNA TGTGCCAGCAGCTTAGTAGACAATGAGCAGTTCTTC. This translates into CASSLVDNEQFF.